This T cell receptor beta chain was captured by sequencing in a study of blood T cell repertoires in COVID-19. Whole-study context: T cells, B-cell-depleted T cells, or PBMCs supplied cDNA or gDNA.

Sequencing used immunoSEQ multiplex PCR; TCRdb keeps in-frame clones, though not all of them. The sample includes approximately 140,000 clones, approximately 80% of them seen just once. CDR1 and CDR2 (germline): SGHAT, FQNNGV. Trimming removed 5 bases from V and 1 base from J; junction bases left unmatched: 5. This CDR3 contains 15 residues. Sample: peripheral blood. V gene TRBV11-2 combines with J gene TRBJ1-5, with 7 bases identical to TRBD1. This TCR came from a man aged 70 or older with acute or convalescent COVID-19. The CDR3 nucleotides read TGTGCCAGCAGCCCACAGGGGCTGAGCAATCAGCCCCAGCATTTT. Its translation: CASSPQGLSNQPQHF.